The next 21 T cell receptor beta chains were all read from a single sample in a study of T-cell memory formation after mild COVID-19. TCRdb processed the 5' RACE reads anew with MiXCR; each CDR3 protein has one entry. The table lists about 240,000 distinct CDR3 sequences, 8% to 9.5% of them singletons. The sample comprised PBMCs or a T cell subset sorted from them (not recorded which). The receptor set was obtained from a man younger than 35 who had mild COVID-19 (a few samples of this study predate the infection). Cell type and time point are not known.

Details on this clonotype: Germline is not matched at one junction end, which may reflect a read error. The rearrangement links TRBV7-2 to TRBJ1-4; 8 nucleotides align to TRBD1. The CDR3 totals 16 residues. Per the germline V gene, CDR1 is SGHTA and CDR2 is FQGNSA. This CDR3 reads CDSSLIGQGANEKLFF. The CDR3 DNA is TGTGACAGCAGCTTAATAGGACAGGGAGCTAATGAAAAACTGTTTTTT.

The J gene is TRBJ2-1, the V gene TRBV4-3, with 8 bases fitting TRBD2. J was trimmed by 12 bases and V by 1 base; bases with no gene match: 8. CDR1 is LGHNA and CDR2 is YSLEER in the germline V gene. The CDR3 is 14 amino acids. CDR3 amino acids: CASSQGGTRLLQFF. The CDR3 bases are TGCGCCAGCAGCCAAGGGGGGACTAGGCTTTTGCAGTTCTTC.

This chain connects TRBV5-1 to TRBJ2-7; no firm D call. The CDR3 runs 12 residues. V lost 5 bases to trimming and J lost 1 base, with 7 bases between them. The V gene's germline CDR1 is SGHRS and CDR2 YFSETQ. CDR3 residues: CASRTQSYEQYF. The DNA for the CDR3 is TGCGCCAGCAGGACACAGTCCTACGAGCAGTACTTC.

The sample holds a few counts of this clonotype. This chain connects TRBV4-2 to TRBJ2-3, with D perhaps matching TRBD1 or TRBD2 (5 bases each). V was cut by 1 base and J by 3 bases, with 11 bases left in between. Per germline, CDR1 LGHNA and CDR2 YNFKEQ. This CDR3 has 15 amino acids. CDR3 in DNA: TGTGCCAGCAGCCAAGCTGGGGGAGCAACAGATACGCAGTATTTT. Translating it yields CASSQAGGATDTQYF.

Ten or more counts support this clonotype. This chain joins TRBV5-1 and TRBJ2-3; 9 nucleotides match TRBD2. The CDR3 covers 13 residues. Germline assignment: CDR1 SGHRS and CDR2 YFSETQ. V shed 4 bases, J shed 6 bases, and the junction held 3 bases outside the gene matches. CDR3 bases: TGCGCCAGCAGCAGCGGGGGGATGGATACGCAGTATTTT. This encodes CASSSGGMDTQYF.

This clonotype was seen more than once but under ten times. The chain uses TRBV7-2 and TRBJ2-1; a weak D match, TRBD2 (6 bases). V shed 5 bases and J shed 10 bases, with 24 bases lying between them. Germline V gives CDR1 SGHTA, CDR2 FQGNSA. The CDR3 extends over 16 amino acids. CDR3 protein: CASSISLATRGSEQFF. CDR3 in DNA: TGTGCCAGCAGCATATCGCTAGCGACCCGGGGGAGCGAGCAGTTCTTC. Full variable domain (rest looked up from reference TRBV7-2 and TRBJ2-1): GAGVSQSPSNKVTEKGKDVELRCDPISGHTALYWYRQSLGQGLEFLIYFQGNSAPDKSGLPSDRFSAERTGGSVSTLTIQRTQQEDSAVYLCASSISLATRGSEQFFGPGTRLTVL.

CDR3 sequence reads: CASSPGTEKAYGYTF. DNA of the CDR3: TGTGCCAGCAGCCCCGGGACAGAAAAAGCTTATGGCTACACCTTC. The chain links TRBV5-4 to TRBJ1-2, with 7 bases identical to TRBD1. J was trimmed by 5 bases and V by 4 bases; bases with no gene match: 11. This CDR3 is built from 15 residues. Germline lookup yields CDR1 SGHNT and CDR2 YYREEE (reference sequence).

Only a few counts were recorded for this clonotype. The V call is TRBV20-1, the J call TRBJ1-5; TRBD1 agrees at 7 bases. Trimming took 4 bases from V and 6 from J; bases not matched to a gene: 15. Germline V CDR1 and CDR2: DFQATT, SNEGSKA (reference sequence). This CDR3 is 16 amino acids long. As DNA, the CDR3 is TGCAGTGCTACTGTTTGGACAGGCCCTAGACCTCAGCCCCAGCATTTT. Residues: CSATVWTGPRPQPQHF.

This clonotype was counted a few times. The rearrangement joins TRBV24-1 to TRBJ2-1, with 7 bases lining up with TRBD2. CDR1 and CDR2 (germline): KGHDR, SFDVKD. Trimming cost V 8 bases and J 8 bases; bases outside gene matches: 17. The CDR3 is 16 amino acids. The chain's CDR3 is CATMGQGRRGVYEQFF. In DNA form, the CDR3 reads TGTGCCACCATGGGGCAGGGCAGACGGGGGGTCTATGAGCAGTTCTTC.

The V and J genes are TRBV7-2 and TRBJ1-5, with 7 bases that match TRBD1. The CDR3 spans 15 residues. Trimming removed 1 base from V and 4 bases from J; junction bases left unmatched: 4. Germline lookup yields CDR1 SGHTA and CDR2 FQGNSA. The DNA of the CDR3 is TGTGCCAGCAGCTTAGTGGAGACAGGGAATCAGCCCCAGCATTTT. Amino acids: CASSLVETGNQPQHF.

The chain recombines TRBV9 with TRBJ2-1; TRBD2 might be the D (6 bases). The germline gives CDR1 SGDLS, CDR2 YYNGEE. Trimming took 0 bases from V and 7 from J, leaving 17 bases between them. The CDR3 totals 16 residues. The CDR3 spells CASSVGGPGLENEQFF. CDR3 coding DNA: TGTGCCAGCAGCGTAGGAGGGCCGGGACTTGAAAATGAGCAGTTCTTC.

The J gene is TRBJ2-3, the V gene TRBV11-2; 14 bases match TRBD2. Losses at the gene ends were 4 bases for V and 4 bases for J; bases not matched to a gene: 13. The CDR3 totals 19 residues. Germline V lookup: CDR1 SGHAT, CDR2 FQNNGV. This chain's CDR3 is CASSSYWKTSGGAPDTQYF. CDR3 DNA sequence: TGTGCCAGCAGCTCATATTGGAAGACTAGCGGGGGGGCCCCAGATACGCAGTATTTT.

This clonotype occurred many times. The chain has TRBV6-4 and TRBJ2-3; D is tentatively TRBD1 or TRBD2 (5 bases each). The germline V gene has CDR1 MRHNA and CDR2 SNTAGT. The germline V and J ends were trimmed by 4 bases and 4 bases, with 15 bases remaining between them. This CDR3 region has 15 residues. This chain's CDR3 is CASSAKGDGADTQYF. In nucleotides, the CDR3 is TGTGCCAGCAGTGCCAAAGGGGACGGGGCAGATACGCAGTATTTT.

The chain couples TRBV2 to TRBJ2-7; D ambiguous. V gave up 5 bases and J gave up 4 bases, with 12 bases separating them. The CDR3 runs to 13 residues. Germline assignment: CDR1 SNHLY and CDR2 FYNNEI. The CDR3 sequence: CASSSDDNYEQYF. CDR3 bases: TGTGCCAGCAGTTCGGACGACAATTACGAGCAGTACTTC.

This clonotype was detected only a few times. This chain links TRBV7-9 with TRBJ2-1, with unresolved D. The germline V gene encodes CDR1 SEHNR and CDR2 FQNEAQ (reference sequence). Trimming took off 5 bases at V and 0 bases at J, with 11 bases between the two ends. The CDR3 extends over 15 amino acids. The CDR3 reads CASSPPDSSYNEQFF. CDR3 DNA: TGTGCCAGCAGCCCCCCGGATAGCTCCTACAATGAGCAGTTCTTC.

The J gene is TRBJ1-2, the V gene TRBV15; TRBD1 aligns across 7 bases. Germline CDR1 reads LNHNV; CDR2 reads YYDKDF (reference sequence). The V segment lost 6 bases and the J segment 8 bases; nucleotides outside the gene matches: 12. The CDR3 runs 14 residues. CDR3: CATRPVGQYGGYTF. The CDR3 nucleotides are TGTGCCACCAGGCCGGTGGGACAGTACGGGGGCTACACCTTC. The complete variable domain, with remaining parts taken from reference TRBV15 and TRBJ1-2, reads DAMVIQNPRYQVTQFGKPVTLSCSQTLNHNVMYWYQQKSSQAPKLLFHYYDKDFNNEADTPDNFQSRRPNTSFCFLDIRSPGLGDTAMYLCATRPVGQYGGYTFGSGTRLTVV.

At least ten counts were recorded for this clonotype. V usage is TRBV15 and J usage is TRBJ1-4; TRBD1 agrees at 7 bases. The germline V gene has CDR1 LNHNV and CDR2 YYDKDF (reference sequence). Trimming removed 7 bases from V and 3 bases from J; junction bases left unmatched: 14. The CDR3 consists of 17 residues. The CDR3 here is CATKDNRGLEANEKLFF. In nucleotides, the CDR3 is TGTGCCACCAAAGATAACAGGGGTCTCGAAGCTAATGAAAAACTGTTTTTT.

Ten or more counts support this clonotype. The chain links TRBV7-9 to TRBJ2-1, with TRBD2 as a possible D gene (7 bases). The CDR3 runs to 18 residues. Between the trimmed V and J ends, which lost 2 bases and 4 bases, there was a span of 21 bases. The germline V gene has CDR1 SEHNR and CDR2 FQNEAQ (reference sequence). The DNA for the CDR3 is TGTGCCAGCAGCTTATTTTCCGGGGGGCCTTCAACTTACAATGAGCAGTTCTTC. Its protein product is CASSLFSGGPSTYNEQFF. Using reference TRBV7-9 and TRBJ2-1 for the parts outside the CDR3, the full variable domain is DTGVSQNPRHKITKRGQNVTFRCDPISEHNRLYWYRQTLGQGPEFLTYFQNEAQLEKSRLLSDRFSAERPKGSFSTLEIQRTEQGDSAMYLCASSLFSGGPSTYNEQFFGPGTRLTVL.

This clonotype was observed a few times. This chain uses TRBV10-3 with TRBJ2-1; TRBD1 matches 8 bases. Trimming took 8 bases from V and 4 from J; bases not matched to a gene: 10. CDR1 is ENHRY, CDR2 SYGVKD, per germline. The CDR3 length is 15 residues. The CDR3 DNA reads as TGTGCCATCTCTGGAGGACAGGGTAATTACAATGAGCAGTTCTTC. Translating gives CAISGGQGNYNEQFF.

This clonotype was detected ten times or more. V usage is TRBV5-6 and J usage is TRBJ2-1; 7 bases map to TRBD2. Germline trimming cut 4 bases from V and 1 base from J; bases unmatched to any gene: 8. The CDR3 loop spans 16 amino acids. From germline, CDR1 is SGHDT and CDR2 YYEEEE. This CDR3 is CASSPVGRGSYNEQFF. The DNA of the CDR3 is TGTGCCAGCAGCCCCGTGGGGCGGGGGTCCTACAATGAGCAGTTCTTC.

This clonotype was seen only a few times. The rearrangement links TRBV3-1 to TRBJ1-1; no firm D call. The CDR3 length is 14 residues. The germline gives CDR1 LGHDT, CDR2 YNNKEL (reference sequence). V lost 2 bases and J 5 bases, leaving 12 bases between the germline ends. As DNA, the CDR3 is TGTGCCAGCAGCCAACAAAGGGAGTGGACTGAAGCTTTCTTT. This gives the protein CASSQQREWTEAFF.